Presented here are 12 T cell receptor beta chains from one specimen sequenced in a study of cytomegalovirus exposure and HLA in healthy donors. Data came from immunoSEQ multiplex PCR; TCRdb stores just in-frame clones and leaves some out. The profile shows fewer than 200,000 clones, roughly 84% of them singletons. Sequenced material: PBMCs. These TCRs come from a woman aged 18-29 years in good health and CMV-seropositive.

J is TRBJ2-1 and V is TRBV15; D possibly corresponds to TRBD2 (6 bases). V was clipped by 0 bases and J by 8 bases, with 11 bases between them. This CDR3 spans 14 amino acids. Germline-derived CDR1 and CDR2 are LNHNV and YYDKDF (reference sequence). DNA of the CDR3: TGTGCCACCAGCAGAGATAGGGGAGGCTATGAGCAGTTCTTC. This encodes CATSRDRGGYEQFF. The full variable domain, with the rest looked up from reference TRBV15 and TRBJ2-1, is DAMVIQNPRYQVTQFGKPVTLSCSQTLNHNVMYWYQQKSSQAPKLLFHYYDKDFNNEADTPDNFQSRRPNTSFCFLDIRSPGLGDTAMYLCATSRDRGGYEQFFGPGTRLTVL.

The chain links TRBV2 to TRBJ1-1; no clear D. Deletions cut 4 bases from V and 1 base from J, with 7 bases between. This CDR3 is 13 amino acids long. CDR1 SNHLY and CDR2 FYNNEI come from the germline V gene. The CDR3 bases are TGTGCCAGCAGTGGCCACAGGAACACTGAAGCTTTCTTT. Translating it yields CASSGHRNTEAFF.

Here the CDR3 reads CASSTNSYEQYF. CDR3 in DNA: TGTGCCAGCAGCACGAATAGCTACGAGCAGTACTTC. V usage is TRBV13 and J usage is TRBJ2-7; no clear D. Trimming took 5 bases from V and 3 from J, leaving 8 bases between them. This CDR3 spans 12 amino acids. Germline V gives CDR1 PRHDT, CDR2 FYEKMQ (reference sequence).

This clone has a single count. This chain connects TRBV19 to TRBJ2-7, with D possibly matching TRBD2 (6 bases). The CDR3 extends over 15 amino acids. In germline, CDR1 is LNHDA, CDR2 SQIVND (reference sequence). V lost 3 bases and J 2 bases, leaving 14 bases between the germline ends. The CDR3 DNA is TGTGCCAGTAGTATGACGGACTATTACCCCTACGAGCAGTACTTC. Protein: CASSMTDYYPYEQYF.

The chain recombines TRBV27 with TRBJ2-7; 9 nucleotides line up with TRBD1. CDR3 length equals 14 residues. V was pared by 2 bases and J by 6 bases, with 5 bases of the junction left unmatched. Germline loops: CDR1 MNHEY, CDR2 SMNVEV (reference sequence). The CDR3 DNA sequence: TGTGCCAGCAGTTTACGGGACAGGGTCGGCGAGCAGTACTTC. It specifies CASSLRDRVGEQYF.

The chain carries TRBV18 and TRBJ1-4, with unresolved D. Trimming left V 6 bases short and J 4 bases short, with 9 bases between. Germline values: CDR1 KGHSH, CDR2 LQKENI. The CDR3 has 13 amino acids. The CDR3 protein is CASSPTVNEKLFF. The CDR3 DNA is TGTGCCAGCTCTCCTACCGTTAATGAAAAACTGTTTTTT.

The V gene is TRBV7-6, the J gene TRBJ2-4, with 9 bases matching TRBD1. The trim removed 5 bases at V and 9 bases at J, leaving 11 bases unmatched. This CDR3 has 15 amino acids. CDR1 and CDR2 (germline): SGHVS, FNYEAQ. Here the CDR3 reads CASSPTGTGTAIQYF. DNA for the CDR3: TGTGCCAGCAGCCCAACTGGGACAGGGACGGCCATTCAGTACTTC.

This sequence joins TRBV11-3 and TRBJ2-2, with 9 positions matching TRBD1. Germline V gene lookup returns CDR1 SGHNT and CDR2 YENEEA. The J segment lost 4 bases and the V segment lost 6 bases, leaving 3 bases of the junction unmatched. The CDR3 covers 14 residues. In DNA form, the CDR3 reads TGTGCCAGCAGGTTACAGGGGGCCACCGGGGAGCTGTTTTTT. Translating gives CASRLQGATGELFF.

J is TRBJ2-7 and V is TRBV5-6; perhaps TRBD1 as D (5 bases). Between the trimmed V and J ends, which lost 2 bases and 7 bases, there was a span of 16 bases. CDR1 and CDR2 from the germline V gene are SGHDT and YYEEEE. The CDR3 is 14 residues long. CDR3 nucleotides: TGTGCCAGCAGCTTACAAGGGCCAGGGCAGGAGCAGTACTTC. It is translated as CASSLQGPGQEQYF.

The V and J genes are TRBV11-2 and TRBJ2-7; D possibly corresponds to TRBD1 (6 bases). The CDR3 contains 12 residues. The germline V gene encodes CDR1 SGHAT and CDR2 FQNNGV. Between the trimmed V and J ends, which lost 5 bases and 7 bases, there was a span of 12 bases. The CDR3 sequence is CASSLTGLEQYF. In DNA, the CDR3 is TGTGCCAGCAGCCTGACAGGCTTAGAGCAGTACTTC.

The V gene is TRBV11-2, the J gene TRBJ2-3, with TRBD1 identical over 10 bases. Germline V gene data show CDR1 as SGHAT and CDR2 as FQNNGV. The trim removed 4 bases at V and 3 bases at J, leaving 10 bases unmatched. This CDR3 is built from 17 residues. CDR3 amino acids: CASSSPPGTGVTDTQYF. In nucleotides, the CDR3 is TGTGCCAGCAGCTCCCCTCCCGGGACAGGGGTAACAGATACGCAGTATTTT.

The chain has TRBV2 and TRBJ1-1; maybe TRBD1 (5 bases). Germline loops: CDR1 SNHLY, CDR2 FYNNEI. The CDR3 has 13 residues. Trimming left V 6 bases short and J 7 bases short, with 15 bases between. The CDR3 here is CASRPQVAYEAFF. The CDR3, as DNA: TGTGCCAGCAGGCCACAGGTAGCCTATGAAGCTTTCTTT.